This T cell receptor beta chain was captured in a study of early T cells in non-severe SARS-CoV-2 infection. General observations from the study: Lookups in VDJdb leaned toward anti-spike CD8 responses and missed private and CD4 specificities.

The CDR3 length is 16 residues. Trimming removed 2 bases from V and 2 bases from J, with 10 bases in between. Looked up from germline, CDR1 is SEHNR and CDR2 is FQNEAQ (reference sequence). This clonotype came up a few times. Its target is unknown. Each CDR3 protein is one row after TCRdb ran MiXCR on the 5' RACE reads. The data contain some 80,000 distinct CDR3 sequences, more than 4% of them singletons. The starting material was whole blood, obtained at baseline. This TCR was recovered from an adult who was a healthcare worker with PCR-confirmed SARS-CoV-2 infection or an uninfected control (not recorded which). V gene TRBV7-9 combines with J gene TRBJ2-6; no clear D gene. The CDR3 reads CASSLMRIAGANVLTF. CDR3 nucleotide sequence: TGTGCCAGCAGCTTAATGAGGATCGCTGGGGCCAACGTCCTGACTTTC.